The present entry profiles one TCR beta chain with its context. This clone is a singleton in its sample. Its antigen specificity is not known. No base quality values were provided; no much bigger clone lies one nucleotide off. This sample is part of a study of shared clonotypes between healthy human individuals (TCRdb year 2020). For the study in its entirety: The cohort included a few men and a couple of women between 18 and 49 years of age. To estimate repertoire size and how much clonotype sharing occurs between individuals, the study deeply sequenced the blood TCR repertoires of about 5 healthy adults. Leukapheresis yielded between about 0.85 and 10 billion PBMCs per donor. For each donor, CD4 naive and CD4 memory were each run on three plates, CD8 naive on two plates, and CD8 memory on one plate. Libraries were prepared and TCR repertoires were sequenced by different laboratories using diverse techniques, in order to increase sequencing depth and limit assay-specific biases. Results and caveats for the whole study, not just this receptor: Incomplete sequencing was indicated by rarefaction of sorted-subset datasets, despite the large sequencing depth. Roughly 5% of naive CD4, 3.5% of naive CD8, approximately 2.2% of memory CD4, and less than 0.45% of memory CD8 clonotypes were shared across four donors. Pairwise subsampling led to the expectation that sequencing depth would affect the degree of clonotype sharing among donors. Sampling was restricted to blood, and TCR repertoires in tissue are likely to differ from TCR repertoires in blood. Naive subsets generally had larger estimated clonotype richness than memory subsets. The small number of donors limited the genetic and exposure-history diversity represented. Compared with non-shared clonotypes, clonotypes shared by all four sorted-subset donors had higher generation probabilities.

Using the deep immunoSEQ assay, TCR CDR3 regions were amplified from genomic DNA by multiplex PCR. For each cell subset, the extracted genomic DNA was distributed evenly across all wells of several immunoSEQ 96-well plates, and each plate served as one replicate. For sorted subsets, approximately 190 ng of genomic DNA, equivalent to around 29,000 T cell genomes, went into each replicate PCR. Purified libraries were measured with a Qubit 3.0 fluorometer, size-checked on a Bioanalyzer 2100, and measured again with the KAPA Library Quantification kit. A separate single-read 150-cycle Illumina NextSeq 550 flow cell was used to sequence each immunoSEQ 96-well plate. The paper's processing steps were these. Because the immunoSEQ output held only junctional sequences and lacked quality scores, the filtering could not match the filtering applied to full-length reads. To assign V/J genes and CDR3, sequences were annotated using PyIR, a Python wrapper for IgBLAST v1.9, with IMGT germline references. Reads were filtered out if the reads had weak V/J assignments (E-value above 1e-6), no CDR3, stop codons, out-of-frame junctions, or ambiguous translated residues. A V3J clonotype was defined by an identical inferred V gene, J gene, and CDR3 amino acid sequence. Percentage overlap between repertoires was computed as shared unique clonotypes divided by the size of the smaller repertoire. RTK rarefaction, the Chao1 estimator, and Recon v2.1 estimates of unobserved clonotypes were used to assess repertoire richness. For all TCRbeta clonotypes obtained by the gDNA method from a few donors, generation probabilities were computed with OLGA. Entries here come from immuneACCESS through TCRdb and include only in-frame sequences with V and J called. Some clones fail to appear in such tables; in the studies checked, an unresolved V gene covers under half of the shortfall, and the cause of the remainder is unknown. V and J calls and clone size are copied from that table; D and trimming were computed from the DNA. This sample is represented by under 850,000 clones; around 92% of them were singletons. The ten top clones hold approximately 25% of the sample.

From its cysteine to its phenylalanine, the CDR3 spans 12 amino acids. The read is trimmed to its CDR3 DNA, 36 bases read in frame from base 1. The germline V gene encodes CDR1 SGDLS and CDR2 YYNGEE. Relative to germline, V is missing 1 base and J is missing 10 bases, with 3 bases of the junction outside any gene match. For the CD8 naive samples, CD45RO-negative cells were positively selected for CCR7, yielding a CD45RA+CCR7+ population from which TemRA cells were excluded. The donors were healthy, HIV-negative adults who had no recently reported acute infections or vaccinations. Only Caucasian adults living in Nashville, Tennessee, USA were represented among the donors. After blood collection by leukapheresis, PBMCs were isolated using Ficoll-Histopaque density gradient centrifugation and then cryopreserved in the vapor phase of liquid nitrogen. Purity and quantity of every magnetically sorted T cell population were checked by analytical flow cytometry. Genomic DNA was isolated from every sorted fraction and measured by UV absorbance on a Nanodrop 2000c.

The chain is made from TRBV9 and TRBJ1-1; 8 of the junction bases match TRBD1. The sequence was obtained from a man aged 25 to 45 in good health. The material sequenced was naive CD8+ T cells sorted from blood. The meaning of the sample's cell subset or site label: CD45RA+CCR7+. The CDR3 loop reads CASSVQGARAFF. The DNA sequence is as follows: TGTGCCAGCAGCGTACAGGGGGCACGAGCTTTCTTT.